This record looks at one T cell receptor beta chain sequence and its context. These data come from a study of blood T cell repertoires in COVID-19. About the research overall: Acute and convalescent COVID-19 samples came from the United States, Italy and Spain. Sample material is recorded as cDNA or gDNA derived from T cells, B-cell-depleted T cells, or PBMCs.

Germline V gene lookup returns CDR1 MNHEY and CDR2 SVGAGI. The CDR3 runs to 14 residues. Unmatched junction bases numbered 4, after V lost 3 bases and J lost 7 bases. Original analysis: The assay estimated nucleated cells by amplifying reference gene primers. Repertoires were generated with immunoSEQ multiplex PCR, while TCRdb's copy carries only in-frame clones and drops some. Clonal size and the V and J genes are those of that table, whereas D and trimming came from the DNA. The table includes around 140,000 clones, approximately 88% detected once. The genes are TRBV6-5 and TRBJ1-1, with TRBD1 matching 11 bases. Sample: peripheral blood. The clonotype originates from a woman aged 50 to 60 with acute or convalescent COVID-19. The CDR3 loop is CASSYGTGGREAFF. The CDR3 nucleotides are TGTGCCAGCAGTTATGGGACAGGGGGTCGTGAAGCTTTCTTT.